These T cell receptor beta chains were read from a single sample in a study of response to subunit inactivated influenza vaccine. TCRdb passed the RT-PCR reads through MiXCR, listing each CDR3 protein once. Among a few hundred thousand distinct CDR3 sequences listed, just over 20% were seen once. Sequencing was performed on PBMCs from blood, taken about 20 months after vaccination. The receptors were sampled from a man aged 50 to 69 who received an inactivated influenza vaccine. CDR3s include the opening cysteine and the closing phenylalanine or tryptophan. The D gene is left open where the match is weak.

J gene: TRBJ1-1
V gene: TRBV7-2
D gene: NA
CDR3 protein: CASSLAPREAEAFF

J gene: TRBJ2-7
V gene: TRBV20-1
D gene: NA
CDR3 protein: CSARVGPPNMPPYEQYF

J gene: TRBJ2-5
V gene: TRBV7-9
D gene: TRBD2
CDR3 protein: CASSGGRVTQETQYF

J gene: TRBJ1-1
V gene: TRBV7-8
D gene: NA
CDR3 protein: CASSPQASGVNTEAFF

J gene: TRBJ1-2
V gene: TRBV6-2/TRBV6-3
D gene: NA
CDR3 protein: CASREKGLGGYTF

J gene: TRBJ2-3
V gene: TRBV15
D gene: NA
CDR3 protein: CATSRVGGVDTQYF

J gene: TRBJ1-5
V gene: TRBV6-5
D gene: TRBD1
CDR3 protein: CASSYSRGGRGNQPQHF

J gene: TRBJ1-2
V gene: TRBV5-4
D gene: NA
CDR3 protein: CASSESLRFLNYGYTF

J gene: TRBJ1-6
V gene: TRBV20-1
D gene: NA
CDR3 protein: CSARAEDSYNSPLHF

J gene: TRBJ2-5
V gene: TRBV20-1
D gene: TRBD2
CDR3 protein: CSARAGGNQETQYF

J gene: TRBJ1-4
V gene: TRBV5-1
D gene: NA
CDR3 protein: CASSLGGQTEKLFF

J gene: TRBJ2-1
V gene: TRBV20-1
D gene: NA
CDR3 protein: CSAFPGPPYNEQFF

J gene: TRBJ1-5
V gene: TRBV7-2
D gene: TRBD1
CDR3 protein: CASSARWTGNQPQHF

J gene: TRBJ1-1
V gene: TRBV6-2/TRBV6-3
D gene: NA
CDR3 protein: CASSPGDRRAQAFF

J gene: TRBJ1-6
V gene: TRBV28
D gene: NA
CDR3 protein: CASRPTTKVSPLHF

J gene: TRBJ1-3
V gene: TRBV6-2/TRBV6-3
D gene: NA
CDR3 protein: CASWAISGNTIYF

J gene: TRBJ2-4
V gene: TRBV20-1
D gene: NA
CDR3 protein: CSAREDRAKNIQYF

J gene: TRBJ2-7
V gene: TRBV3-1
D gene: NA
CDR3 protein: CASSQDWGGTEQYF

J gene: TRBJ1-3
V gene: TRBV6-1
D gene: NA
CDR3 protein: CASSLLLGQSSGNTIYF

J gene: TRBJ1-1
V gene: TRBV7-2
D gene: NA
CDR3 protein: CASSTYRDAKAFF

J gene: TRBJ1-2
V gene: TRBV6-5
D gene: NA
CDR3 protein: CASSYTMALNYGYTF

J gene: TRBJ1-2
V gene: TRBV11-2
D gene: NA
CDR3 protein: CASSLWGPGYTF

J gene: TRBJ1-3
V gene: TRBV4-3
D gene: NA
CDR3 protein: CASSQMDSISGNTIYF

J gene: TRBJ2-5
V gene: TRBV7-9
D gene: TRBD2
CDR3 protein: CASSRSGRPETQYF

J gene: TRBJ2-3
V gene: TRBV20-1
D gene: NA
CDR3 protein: CSARGLTIYTDTQYF

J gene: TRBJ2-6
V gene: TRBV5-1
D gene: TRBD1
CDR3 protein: CASTPRDRVTGANVLTF

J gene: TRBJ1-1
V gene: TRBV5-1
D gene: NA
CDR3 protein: CASSLAARSESFF

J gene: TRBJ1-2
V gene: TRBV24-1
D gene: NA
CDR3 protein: CATSAFWGGYTF

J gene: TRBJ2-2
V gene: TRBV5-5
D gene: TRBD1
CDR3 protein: CASLRGSSGELFF

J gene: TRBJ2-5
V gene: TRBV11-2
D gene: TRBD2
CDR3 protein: CASSLDLLAGVLDQETQYF

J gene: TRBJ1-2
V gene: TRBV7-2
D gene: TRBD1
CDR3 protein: CASSLAGDSYGYTF

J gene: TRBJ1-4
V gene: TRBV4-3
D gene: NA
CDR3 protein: CASSQQQGSTNEKLFF

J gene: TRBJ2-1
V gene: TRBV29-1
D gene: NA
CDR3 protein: CSVEDRANEQFF

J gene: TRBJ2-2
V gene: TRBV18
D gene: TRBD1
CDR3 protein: CASSYTGVTGELFF

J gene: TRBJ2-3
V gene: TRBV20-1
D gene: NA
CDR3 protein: CSASGLREDTQYF

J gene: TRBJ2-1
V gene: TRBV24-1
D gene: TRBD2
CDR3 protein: CATSGPPHGRAKDEQFF

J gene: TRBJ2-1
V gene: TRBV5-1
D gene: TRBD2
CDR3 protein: CASSPGVVREGQFF

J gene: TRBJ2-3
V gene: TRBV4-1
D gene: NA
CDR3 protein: CASSLTGVSTDTQYF